This T cell receptor (beta chain) was observed in a study of CD8+ T cells in alopecia areata. Study-level background: Tofacitinib therapy took 6 to 18 months; 6 months off drug came after.

The CDR3 is made up of 15 amino acids. Trimming removed 2 bases at V and 6 bases at J, with 15 bases between. Germline CDR1 and CDR2: SGHDN and FVKESK. The sample's treatment: oral pan-JAK inhibitor, 5-10 mg twice daily. Alopecia areata patients provided lesional scalp punch biopsies and peripheral blood. Extracted RNA was reverse transcribed, and the resulting cDNA served as sequencing template. Sequenced by immunoSEQ multiplex PCR; TCRdb stores in-frame clones only, minus some. The data show around 190,000 clones, with around three fifths seen just once and over 0.9% held by the top ten. Points on this clone: The antigen remains undetermined.

Findings and caveats of the study: Having just one nonresponder leaves the connection between baseline CD8+ expansion and response unresolved. With patients, TCR sharing proved less clear than in mice, a difference possibly related to HLA.

The sequencing here drew on CD4+ T cells sorted from blood, taken at week 24, from a patient treated with tofacitinib. This clonotype was obtained from a human donor with alopecia areata. The chain combines TRBV14 with TRBJ2-3, with D unresolved. The CDR3 coding sequence is TGTGCCAGCAGCCAACTGAACAACCCCGGGGATACGCAGTATTTT. Protein: CASSQLNNPGDTQYF.